Listed below are T cell receptor beta chains from one sample, sequenced in a study of cytomegalovirus exposure and HLA in healthy donors. Generated by immunoSEQ multiplex PCR, the TCRdb table keeps only in-frame clones and is missing some. The sample lists some 160,000 clones; 80% to 85% were seen once. Sequencing was performed on PBMCs. The receptors shown here come from a male donor in good health and CMV-seronegative. CDR3s include the opening cysteine and the closing phenylalanine or tryptophan. D genes are given only for firm matches. Rows give clone size only sometimes, using once, few, many, or a class for an expanded clone.

V gene	D gene	J gene	clone size	CDR3 DNA	CDR3 protein
TRBV7-8	-	TRBJ2-2	once	TGTGCCAGCAGCTCCCCCCTGGCGGGCGGGATGGGCAACGGGGAGCTGTTTTTT	CASSSPLAGGMGNGELFF
TRBV7-2	-	TRBJ2-1	-	TGTGCCAGCAGCTTCAGATGGGGGGGGGCCCTCTTGTACAATGAGCAGTTCTTC	CASSFRWGGALLYNEQFF
TRBV7-9	-	TRBJ2-3	-	TGTGCCAGCAGCCAAATCAGGGATACGGGAGATACGCAGTATTTT	CASSQIRDTGDTQYF
TRBV5-4	TRBD2	TRBJ2-1	-	TGTGCCAGCAGCTTGACTAGCGGGGGGTACAATGAGCAGTTCTTC	CASSLTSGGYNEQFF
TRBV27	-	TRBJ2-3	-	TGTGCCAGCAGTCCCCGCGCAGATACGCAGTATTTT	CASSPRADTQYF
TRBV5-6	TRBD1	TRBJ1-5	-	TGTGCCAGCAGCTCGTGGGGACAGTATAGCAATCAGCCCCAGCATTTT	CASSSWGQYSNQPQHF
TRBV9	TRBD2	TRBJ2-3	-	TGTGCCAGCAGCGTAGAAGGCGGGGGGGCCTACCGCGCAGATACGCAGTATTTT	CASSVEGGGAYRADTQYF
TRBV13	-	TRBJ2-7	-	TGTGCCAGCAGCGTCTCCTACGAGCAGTACTTC	CASSVSYEQYF
TRBV7-7	TRBD1	TRBJ2-2	-	TGTGCCAGCAGCTTGCGACAGGGGCCGATTTTAGGGGAGCTGTTTTTT	CASSLRQGPILGELFF
TRBV6-4	TRBD1	TRBJ1-2	-	TGTGCCAGCAGTGATCGGCAGGGGGACTCTCCCTATGGCTACACCTTC	CASSDRQGDSPYGYTF
TRBV28	TRBD2	TRBJ2-1	-	TGTGCCAGCAGTTCGCTAGCGGGGGCCTCCTACAATGAGCAGTTCTTC	CASSSLAGASYNEQFF
TRBV7-2	TRBD2	TRBJ2-4	-	TGTGCCAGCAGGCGCCAGGTCACGGGAGGGAGGGAAAACATTCAGTACTTC	CASRRQVTGGRENIQYF
TRBV10-2	-	TRBJ1-3	once	TGCGCCAGCAGTGAGTCTACGACACCAGGAAACACCATATATTTT	CASSESTTPGNTIYF
TRBV6-1	TRBD1	TRBJ2-3	-	TGTGCCATCGGGACAGGAGACACAGATACGCAGTATTTT	CAIGTGDTDTQYF
TRBV19	TRBD2	TRBJ2-1	-	TGTGCCAGTAGAGGGACTAGCGGGCAAATCATGTACAATGAGCAGTTCTTC	CASRGTSGQIMYNEQFF